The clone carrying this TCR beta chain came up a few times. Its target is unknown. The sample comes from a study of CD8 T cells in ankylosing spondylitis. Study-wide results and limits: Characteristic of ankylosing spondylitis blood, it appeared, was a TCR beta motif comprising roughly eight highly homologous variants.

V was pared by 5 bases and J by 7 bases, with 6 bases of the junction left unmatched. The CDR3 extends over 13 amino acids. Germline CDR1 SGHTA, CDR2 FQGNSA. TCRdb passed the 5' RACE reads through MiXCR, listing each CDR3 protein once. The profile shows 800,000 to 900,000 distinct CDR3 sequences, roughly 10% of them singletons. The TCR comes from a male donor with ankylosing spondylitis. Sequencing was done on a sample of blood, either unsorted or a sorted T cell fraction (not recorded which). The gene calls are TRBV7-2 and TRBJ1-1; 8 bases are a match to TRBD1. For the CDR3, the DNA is TGTGCCAGCAGCCTCGACAGGGGTGGTGAAGCTTTCTTT. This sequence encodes CASSLDRGGEAFF.